This TCR beta chain was obtained from a study of beta chain features in type 1 diabetes. General observations from the study: Type 1 diabetes patients showed a moderate but significant shortening of TCRB CDR3s in all four CD4+ subsets. Patients' naive, central memory and Treg TCRB repertoires seemed closer to one another than those of healthy donors.

Markers CD45RO/CCR7/CD25/CD127/CD95/CD27 served to sort CD4+ naive, central memory, regulatory and stem cell-like memory cells. Comments on this clone: Its antigen is unidentified.

As every portion of the isolated RNA was reverse transcribed, the sequencing read expressed TCRB transcripts. Regulatory, naive and central memory T cell samples averaged around 3.5 million reads. Clones were read by immunoSEQ multiplex PCR, and TCRdb kept only the in-frame ones, dropping some. The sample shows hundreds of thousands of clones, 10% to 15% of them seen only once. Sequencing was carried out using naive CD4+ T cells from blood. The TCR was taken from a young woman with type 1 diabetes.

The CDR3 loop is CASSSVAGAGQETQYF. The CDR3 region has the DNA TGCGCCAGCAGCTCCGTAGCGGGAGCGGGTCAAGAGACCCAGTACTTC. The chain combines TRBV5-1 with TRBJ2-5, with 9 nucleotides matching TRBD2. J lost 2 bases, V lost 3 bases, and 8 bases had no gene match. The germline gives CDR1 SGHRS, CDR2 YFSETQ. This CDR3 is built from 16 residues.